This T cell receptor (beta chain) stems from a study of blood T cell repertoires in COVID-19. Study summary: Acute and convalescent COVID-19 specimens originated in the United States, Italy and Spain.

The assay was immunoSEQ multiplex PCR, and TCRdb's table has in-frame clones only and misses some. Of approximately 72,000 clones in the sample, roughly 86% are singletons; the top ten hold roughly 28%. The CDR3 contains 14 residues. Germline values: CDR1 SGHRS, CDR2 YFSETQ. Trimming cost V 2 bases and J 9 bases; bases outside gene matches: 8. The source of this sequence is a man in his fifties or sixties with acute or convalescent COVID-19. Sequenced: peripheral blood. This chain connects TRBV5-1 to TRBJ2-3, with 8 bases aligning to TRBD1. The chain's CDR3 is CASSLTQGAGTQYF. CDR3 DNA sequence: TGCGCCAGCAGCTTAACCCAGGGGGCTGGCACGCAGTATTTT.